The 21 T cell receptor beta chains in this list originate from one sample, sequenced in a study of cytomegalovirus exposure and HLA in healthy donors. Use of 60 Vbeta and 13 Jbeta primers characterized the PCR. Sequencing used immunoSEQ multiplex PCR; TCRdb keeps in-frame clones, though not all of them. This sample has about 100,000 clones, with around 73% found just once. What was sequenced was PBMCs. Receptor source: a woman in her fifties or sixties in good health and CMV-seronegative.

The CDR3 nucleotides are TGCGCCAGCAGCCAGGGGACAGGGCAGACTGAAGCTTTCTTT. Protein: CASSQGTGQTEAFF. J is TRBJ1-1 and V is TRBV4-1, with 9 bases matching TRBD1. Germline V CDR1 and CDR2: MGHRA, YSYEKL. The length of the CDR3 is 14 residues. V lost 3 bases and J lost 5; bases outside the gene matches: 4.

The count of this clone is one. The J gene is TRBJ2-1, the V gene TRBV10-3; 10 positions match TRBD2. The germline V gene has CDR1 ENHRY and CDR2 SYGVKD. The trim removed 2 bases at V and 7 bases at J, leaving 11 bases unmatched. The CDR3 runs to 17 residues. This CDR3 reads CAISERGLAGVRNEQFF. Written as DNA, the CDR3 is TGTGCCATCAGTGAGAGGGGGCTAGCGGGAGTCAGGAATGAGCAGTTCTTC.

The table lists this clone with a few counts. The J gene is TRBJ1-2, the V gene TRBV10-3; 9 bases are a match to TRBD1. This CDR3 region has 14 residues. V dropped 11 bases and J dropped 4; count of bases not matched to a gene: 11. Looked up from germline, CDR1 is ENHRY and CDR2 is SYGVKD. CDR3 loop: CAVSLQGAGYGYTF. CDR3 sequence (DNA): TGTGCCGTCTCCTTACAGGGGGCAGGCTATGGCTACACCTTC.

The V gene is TRBV28, the J gene TRBJ2-2; 11 bases are shared with TRBD1. Per the germline V gene, CDR1 is MDHEN and CDR2 is SYDVKM. The CDR3 is made up of 16 amino acids. The junction had 5 bases not matched to a gene; V was cut back by 6 bases and J by 2 bases. The chain's CDR3 is CASSTGTGGNTGELFF. The CDR3 region has the DNA TGTGCCAGCAGCACTGGGACAGGGGGTAACACCGGGGAGCTGTTTTTT.

The chain uses TRBV6-5 and TRBJ2-5; D is perhaps TRBD1 (6 bases). The CDR3 is made up of 16 amino acids. V was cut by 0 bases and J by 4 bases, with 15 bases left in between. Germline values: CDR1 MNHEY, CDR2 SVGAGI. The CDR3: CASSYSGDTRRETQYF. The CDR3 DNA reads as TGTGCCAGCAGTTACTCGGGGGACACCCGGCGAGAGACCCAGTACTTC.

The V gene is TRBV7-9, the J gene TRBJ2-3; D unresolved. Trimming removed 1 base from V and 6 bases from J, with 11 bases in between. The CDR3 has 14 amino acids. Germline CDR1 reads SEHNR; CDR2 reads FQNEAQ (reference sequence). In DNA form, the CDR3 reads TGTGCCAGCAGCTTAGTAACTGTCTCCGATACGCAGTATTTT. Translation gives CASSLVTVSDTQYF.

The chain uses TRBV27 and TRBJ1-1, with D hard to call. This CDR3 comprises 13 residues. CDR1 is MNHEY and CDR2 is SMNVEV in the germline V gene (reference sequence). Between the trimmed V and J ends, which lost 5 bases and 6 bases, there was a span of 13 bases. The CDR3 DNA follows: TGTGCCAGCAGTACCCCCCGTAGCGCTGAAGCTTTCTTT. This gives the protein CASSTPRSAEAFF.

In DNA, the CDR3 is TGTGCCAGCAGTGAAGTAGCAGAGAACTATGGCTACACCTTC. Amino acid sequence: CASSEVAENYGYTF. V gene TRBV6-1 combines with J gene TRBJ1-2; no clear D gene. The CDR3 extends over 14 amino acids. CDR1 is MNHNS, CDR2 SASEGT, per germline. V lost 1 base and J lost 2, with 8 bases in between.

The CDR3 DNA reads TGCAGCGGGGGCCCTGGGACAGGCGGTACTGAAGCTTTCTTT. As protein: CSGGPGTGGTEAFF. This chain uses TRBV29-1 with TRBJ1-1; 8 bases fit TRBD1. The CDR3 covers 14 residues. Germline-derived CDR1 and CDR2 are SQVTM and ANQGSEA. V lost 7 bases, J lost 5 bases, and 12 bases stayed unmatched.

This clone has a handful of counts. The chain links TRBV2 to TRBJ2-2, with D maybe TRBD2 (5 bases). CDR3 length equals 13 residues. CDR1 SNHLY and CDR2 FYNNEI come from the germline V gene. V dropped 6 bases and J dropped 6 bases, with 11 bases sitting between them. The CDR3 bases are TGTGCCAGCAGGAAGGAGGCCCCCGGGGAGCTGTTTTTT. Translating it yields CASRKEAPGELFF. Looking up the rest from reference TRBV2 and TRBJ2-2 gives the full variable domain: EPEVTQTPSHQVTQMGQEVILRCVPISNHLYFYWYRQILGQKVEFLVSFYNNEISEKSEIFDDQFSVERPDGSNFTLKIRSTKLEDSAMYFCASRKEAPGELFFGEGSRLTVL.

The chain carries TRBV5-1 and TRBJ1-5; 12 bases are shared with TRBD1. Germline assignment: CDR1 SGHRS and CDR2 YFSETQ. V trimming: 3 bases; J trimming: 6 bases; junction bases outside the gene matches: 4. The CDR3 contains 15 residues. CDR3 protein: CASSSGTGGGQPQHF. The DNA for the CDR3 is TGCGCCAGCAGCTCCGGGACAGGGGGCGGTCAGCCCCAGCATTTT.

The chain links TRBV19 to TRBJ1-5, with TRBD1 identical over 7 bases. This CDR3 has 14 amino acids. The V segment lost 7 bases and the J segment 6 bases; nucleotides outside the gene matches: 9. In germline, CDR1 is LNHDA, CDR2 SQIVND (reference sequence). The CDR3 sequence is CASTLDRASQPQHF. Here the CDR3 DNA reads TGTGCCAGTACCCTTGACAGGGCTAGTCAGCCCCAGCATTTT.

This chain links TRBV19 with TRBJ2-1, with a weak D call TRBD2 (6 bases). The germline V gene encodes CDR1 LNHDA and CDR2 SQIVND (reference sequence). The CDR3 covers 15 residues. Trimming cost V 3 bases and J 2 bases, with 11 bases left between them. Here the CDR3 DNA reads TGTGCCAGTAGTATTGGTGGGGGGACCTACAATGAGCAGTTCTTC. Amino acids: CASSIGGGTYNEQFF. Using reference TRBV19 and TRBJ2-1 for the parts outside the CDR3, the full variable domain is DGGITQSPKYLFRKEGQNVTLSCEQNLNHDAMYWYRQDPGQGLRLIYYSQIVNDFQKGDIAEGYSVSREKKESFPLTVTSAQKNPTAFYLCASSIGGGTYNEQFFGPGTRLTVL.

V gene TRBV6-5 combines with J gene TRBJ1-1; 10 bases fit TRBD1. Germline loops: CDR1 MNHEY, CDR2 SVGAGI. Losses at the gene ends were 7 bases for V and 0 bases for J; bases not matched to a gene: 5. The CDR3 is made up of 15 amino acids. The CDR3 sequence: CASIRDRGMNTEAFF. In DNA form, the CDR3 reads TGTGCCAGCATTCGGGACAGGGGTATGAACACTGAAGCTTTCTTT.

The chain recombines TRBV5-1 with TRBJ2-1, with D unresolved. Trimming took 0 bases from V and 8 from J, leaving 9 bases between them. Germline CDR1 is SGHRS and CDR2 is YFSETQ. The CDR3 sequence is 13 residues long. CDR3 amino acids: CASSLGAFDEQFF. The CDR3 region has the DNA TGCGCCAGCAGCTTGGGGGCCTTCGATGAGCAGTTCTTC.

This chain links TRBV2 with TRBJ1-5, with TRBD1 matching 9 bases. Per the germline V gene, CDR1 is SNHLY and CDR2 is FYNNEI. This CDR3 has 15 residues. The J segment lost 3 bases and the V segment lost 6 bases, leaving 6 bases of the junction unmatched. CDR3 sequence reads: CASRGDRAYNQPQHF. DNA for the CDR3: TGTGCCAGCAGAGGGGACAGGGCGTACAATCAGCCCCAGCATTTT.

The genes are TRBV28 and TRBJ1-2; 8 nucleotides line up with TRBD1. The germline gives CDR1 MDHEN, CDR2 SYDVKM. Germline trimming cut 5 bases from V and 4 bases from J; bases unmatched to any gene: 9. This CDR3 contains 15 residues. The CDR3: CASSPDRAYGYGYTF. The CDR3 DNA is TGTGCCAGCAGTCCGGACAGGGCCTATGGCTATGGCTACACCTTC.

This clone has a single count. V and J are TRBV10-2 and TRBJ1-2; a weak D match, TRBD1 (5 bases). V gave up 4 bases and J gave up 4 bases, with 16 bases separating them. The CDR3 contains 15 residues. Germline CDR1 reads WSHSY; CDR2 reads SAAADI. In nucleotides, the CDR3 is TGCGCCAGCAGTGCGACTGCTGCTAGGGGCTATGGCTACACCTTC. Its protein is CASSATAARGYGYTF.

The chain has TRBV6-1 and TRBJ1-5, with 10 bases that match TRBD1. CDR3 length: 15 amino acids. Germline lookup yields CDR1 MNHNS and CDR2 SASEGT. J gave up 6 bases and V 4 bases, and 6 bases lay outside the gene matches. CDR3 nucleotides: TGTGCCAGCAGTGGACAGGGGGCGCCGGGTCAGCCCCAGCATTTT. Protein: CASSGQGAPGQPQHF.

The chain recombines TRBV6-1 with TRBJ2-1; the match to TRBD2 covers 7 bases. Germline trimming cut 2 bases from V and 4 bases from J; bases unmatched to any gene: 5. Germline loops: CDR1 MNHNS, CDR2 SASEGT. The CDR3 has 15 amino acids. The CDR3 DNA reads TGTGCCAGCAGTGAATTGCCTAGCGGTTACAATGAGCAGTTCTTC. It is translated as CASSELPSGYNEQFF.

V usage is TRBV6-5 and J usage is TRBJ2-7; weak D call: TRBD1 (5 bases). V lost 8 bases to trimming and J lost 4 bases, with 9 bases between them. Germline CDR1 is MNHEY and CDR2 is SVGAGI. The length of the CDR3 is 11 residues. The CDR3, as DNA: TGTGCCAGCGGGGCCAAATACGAGCAGTACTTC. Amino acids: CASGAKYEQYF.